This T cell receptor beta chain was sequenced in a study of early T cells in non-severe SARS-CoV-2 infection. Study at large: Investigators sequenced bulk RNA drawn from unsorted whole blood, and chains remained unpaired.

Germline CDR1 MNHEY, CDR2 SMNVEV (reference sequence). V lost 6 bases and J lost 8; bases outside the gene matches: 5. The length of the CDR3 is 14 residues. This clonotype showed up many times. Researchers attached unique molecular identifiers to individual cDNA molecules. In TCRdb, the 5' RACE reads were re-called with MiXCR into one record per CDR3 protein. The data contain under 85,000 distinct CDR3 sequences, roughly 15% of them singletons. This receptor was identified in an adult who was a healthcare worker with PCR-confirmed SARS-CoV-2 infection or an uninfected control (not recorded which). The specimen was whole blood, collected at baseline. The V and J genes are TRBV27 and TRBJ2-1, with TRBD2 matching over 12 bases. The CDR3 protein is CASSTSGRIDEQFF. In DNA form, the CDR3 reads TGTGCCAGCAGCACTAGCGGGAGGATAGATGAGCAGTTCTTC.